This T cell receptor (beta chain) was sequenced during a study of Ad26.COV2.S vaccination and SARS-CoV-2 variants. Overall study results and limits: Spike-specific TCR breadth ran higher among vaccine recipients than placebo recipients. Analyses of TCR breadth and depth may have underestimated total T cell responses. Researchers reported similar non-spike TCR breadth in vaccine and placebo recipients.

Germline V gene sequence: CDR1 SGHRS, CDR2 YFSETQ. V shed 0 bases and J 1 base; nucleotides not matched to a gene: 0. The CDR3 totals 14 residues. Notes on this clone: The antigen is not known.

The data were produced by immunoSEQ multiplex PCR, yet TCRdb's version contains in-frame clones alone and is incomplete. The repertoire holds approximately 150,000 clones, with roughly 89% as singletons. The gene calls are TRBV5-1 and TRBJ1-1; 7 bases match TRBD1. The source was peripheral blood, collected after recovery from COVID-19. The receptor was derived from a human donor who had recovered from COVID-19. CDR3 nucleotide sequence: TGCGCCAGCAGCTTGGGGACAGGGAACACTGAAGCTTTCTTT. It codes for CASSLGTGNTEAFF.